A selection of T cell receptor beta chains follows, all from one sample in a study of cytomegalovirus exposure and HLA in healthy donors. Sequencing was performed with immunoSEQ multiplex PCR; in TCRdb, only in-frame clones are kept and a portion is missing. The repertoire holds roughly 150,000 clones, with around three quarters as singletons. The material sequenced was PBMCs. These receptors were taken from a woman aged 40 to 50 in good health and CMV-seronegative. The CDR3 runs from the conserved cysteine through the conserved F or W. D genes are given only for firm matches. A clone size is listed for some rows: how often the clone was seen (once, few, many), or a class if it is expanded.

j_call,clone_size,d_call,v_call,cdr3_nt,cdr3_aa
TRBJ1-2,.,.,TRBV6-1,TGTGCCAGCAGTGAAGTAGAGGGAAATTATGGCTACACCTTC,CASSEVEGNYGYTF
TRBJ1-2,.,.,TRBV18,TGTGCCAGCTCACCACGACAGTACTATGGCTACACCTTC,CASSPRQYYGYTF
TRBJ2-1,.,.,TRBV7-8,TGTGCCAGCAGTCTGGACTCCGCAAGCTCCTACAATGAGCAGTTCTTC,CASSLDSASSYNEQFF
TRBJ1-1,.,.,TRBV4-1,TGCGCCAGCAGCCAAGCGGGCGGGGCGGGGAGCACTGAAGCTTTCTTT,CASSQAGGAGSTEAFF
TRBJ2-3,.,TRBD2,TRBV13,TGTGCCAGCAGCTGGGGTGGTAGCGGGAGCTCAGATACGCAGTATTTT,CASSWGGSGSSDTQYF
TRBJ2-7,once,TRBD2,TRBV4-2,TGTGCCAGCAGCCAAGAACTTAGCGGGATGAACTACGAGCAGTACTTC,CASSQELSGMNYEQYF
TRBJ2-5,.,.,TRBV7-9,TGTGCCAGCAGCGTTTTCGACATTGCCGGGACCCAGTACTTC,CASSVFDIAGTQYF
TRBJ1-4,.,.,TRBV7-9,TGTGCCAGCGCCAGGGACTCAACTAATGAAAAACTGTTTTTT,CASARDSTNEKLFF
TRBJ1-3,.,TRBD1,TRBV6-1,TGTGCCAGCAGTGAACTGGACAGGGAAGGAAACACCATATATTTT,CASSELDREGNTIYF
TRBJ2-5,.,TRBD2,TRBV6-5,TGTGCCAGCAGGGATCCGGGGGGCCAAGAGACCCAGTACTTC,CASRDPGGQETQYF
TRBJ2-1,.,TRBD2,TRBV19,TGTGCCAGTACCACGGGGGGGTTTCTCGGTGAGCAGTTCTTC,CASTTGGFLGEQFF
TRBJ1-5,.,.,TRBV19,TGTGCCAGTAGTAAGGGTCGTGACAGCAGCAATCAGCCCCAGCATTTT,CASSKGRDSSNQPQHF
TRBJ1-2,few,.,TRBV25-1,TGTGCCAGCAGGAGGGACACGCCTGGTGGCTACACCTTC,CASRRDTPGGYTF
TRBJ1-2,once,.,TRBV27,TGTGCCAGCAGTTTTGTCAGGGGCGGAGGCTACACCTTC,CASSFVRGGGYTF
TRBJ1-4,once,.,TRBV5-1,TGCGCCAGCAGCTTGTTTTCCGCGGCGGGTGTGGAAAAGCTGTTTTTT,CASSLFSAAGVEKLFF
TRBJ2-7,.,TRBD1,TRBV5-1,TGCGCCAGCAGCTTGGGTGCAGGGGGCTTCTACGAGCAGTACTTC,CASSLGAGGFYEQYF
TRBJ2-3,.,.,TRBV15,TGTGCCACCAGCAGAGATACACAGGGCCATAGCACAGATACGCAGTATTTT,CATSRDTQGHSTDTQYF
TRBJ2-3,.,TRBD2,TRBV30,TGTGCCTGGGGGTCGAGCGGGGGGCCGCCCAGTACAGATACGCAGTATTTT,CAWGSSGGPPSTDTQYF
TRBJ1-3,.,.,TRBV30,TGTGCCTGGGCGCCGGGACATACAAACACCATATATTTT,CAWAPGHTNTIYF
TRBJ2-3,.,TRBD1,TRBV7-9,TGTTCCAGCAGACCCTTGGGACAGGGGGTCGCAGATACGCAGTATTTT,CSSRPLGQGVADTQYF
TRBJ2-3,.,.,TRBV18,TGTGCCAGCTCACCAGGCCCCGGGAACACAGATACGCAGTATTTT,CASSPGPGNTDTQYF
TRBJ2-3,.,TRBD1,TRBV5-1,TGCGCCAGCAGCCCCGGGACAGGGGAAACAGATACGCAGTATTTT,CASSPGTGETDTQYF
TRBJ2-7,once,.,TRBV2,TGTGCCAGCGTCTTGGGGCCAACCTACGAGCAGTACTTC,CASVLGPTYEQYF
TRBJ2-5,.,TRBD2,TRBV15,TGTGCCACCAGCAGGGGACTAGCGGGGGGGCCAAAGACCCAGTACTTC,CATSRGLAGGPKTQYF
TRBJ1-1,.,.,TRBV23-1,TGCGCCAGCAGTCGCGTATGGGGGGGCCCCAACACTGAAGCTTTCTTT,CASSRVWGGPNTEAFF
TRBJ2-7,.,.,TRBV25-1,TGTGCCAGCAGTGAGCAGGGGAGTCTCTACGAGCAGTACTTC,CASSEQGSLYEQYF
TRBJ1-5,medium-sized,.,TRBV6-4,TGTGCCAGCAGTGACTCCCCGGGGGGTCAGCCCCAGCATTTT,CASSDSPGGQPQHF
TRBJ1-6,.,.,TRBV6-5,TGTGCCAGCAGTTACCAAAATTCACCCCTCCACTTT,CASSYQNSPLHF
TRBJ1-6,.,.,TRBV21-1,TGTGCCAGCAGCGAGGAGGAAGGGGGCTGTTTTTCACCCCTCCACTTT,CASSEEEGGCFSPLHF
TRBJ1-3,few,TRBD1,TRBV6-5,TGTGCCAGCAGTTACGCGACAGGGACTGGAAACACCATATATTTT,CASSYATGTGNTIYF
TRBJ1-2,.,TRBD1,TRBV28,TGTGCCAGCAGTTTCAGACAGGGCCGGGGTGCTAAAGGCTACACCTTC,CASSFRQGRGAKGYTF
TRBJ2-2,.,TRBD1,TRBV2,TGTGCCAGTAGCAGGGGGCAGCTGTTTTTT,CASSRGQLFF
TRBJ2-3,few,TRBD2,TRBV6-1,TGTGCCAGCAGTGATATAGCGGGGGACATCGATACGCAGTATTTT,CASSDIAGDIDTQYF
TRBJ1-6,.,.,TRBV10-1,TGCGCCAGCAGTGAGACAGGGAATAATTCACCCCTCCACTTT,CASSETGNNSPLHF
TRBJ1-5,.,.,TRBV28,TGTGCCAGCAGTTCTGGGGGCCAGCCCCAGCATTTT,CASSSGGQPQHF
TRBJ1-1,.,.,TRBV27,TGTGCCAGCAGCCCCTTAGACTCGGGAAGTGAAGCTTTCTTT,CASSPLDSGSEAFF
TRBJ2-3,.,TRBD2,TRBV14,TGTGCCAGCAGCCCTCAGTCGGGGGGGTCGAATACGCAGTATTTT,CASSPQSGGSNTQYF
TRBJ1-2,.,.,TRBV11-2,TGTGCCAGCAGCCTCTCAACAGGGAACTATGGCTACACCTTC,CASSLSTGNYGYTF